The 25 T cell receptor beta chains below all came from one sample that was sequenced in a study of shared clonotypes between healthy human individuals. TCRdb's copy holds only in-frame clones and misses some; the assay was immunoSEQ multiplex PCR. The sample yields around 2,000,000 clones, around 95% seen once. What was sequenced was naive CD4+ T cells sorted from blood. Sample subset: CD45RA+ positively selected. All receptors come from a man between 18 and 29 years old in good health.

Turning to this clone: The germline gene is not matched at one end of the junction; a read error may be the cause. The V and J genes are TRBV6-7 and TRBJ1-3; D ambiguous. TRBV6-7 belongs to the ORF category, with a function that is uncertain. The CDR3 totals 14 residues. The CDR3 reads CAGSYSEYGNTIYF. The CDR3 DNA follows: TGTGCCGGCAGTTATTCAGAGTATGGAAACACCATATATTTT.

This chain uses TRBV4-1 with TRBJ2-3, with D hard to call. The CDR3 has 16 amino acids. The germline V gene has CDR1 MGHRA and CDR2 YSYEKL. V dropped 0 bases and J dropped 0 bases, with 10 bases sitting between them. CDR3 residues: CASSQEGVPSTDTQYF. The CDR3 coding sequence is TGCGCCAGCAGCCAAGAAGGAGTGCCTAGCACAGATACGCAGTATTTT.

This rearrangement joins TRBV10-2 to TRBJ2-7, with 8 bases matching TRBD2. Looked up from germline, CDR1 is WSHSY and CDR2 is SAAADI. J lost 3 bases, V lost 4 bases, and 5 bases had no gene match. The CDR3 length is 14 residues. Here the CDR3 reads CASSVQRESYEQYF. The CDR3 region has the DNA TGCGCCAGCAGTGTCCAGCGGGAGAGCTACGAGCAGTACTTC.

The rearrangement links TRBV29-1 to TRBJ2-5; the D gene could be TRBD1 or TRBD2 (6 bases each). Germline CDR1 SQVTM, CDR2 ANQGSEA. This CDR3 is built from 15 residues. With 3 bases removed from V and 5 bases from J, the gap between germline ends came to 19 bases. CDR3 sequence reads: CSVDRPGAAGETQYF. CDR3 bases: TGCAGCGTTGATCGCCCGGGGGCTGCGGGGGAGACCCAGTACTTC.

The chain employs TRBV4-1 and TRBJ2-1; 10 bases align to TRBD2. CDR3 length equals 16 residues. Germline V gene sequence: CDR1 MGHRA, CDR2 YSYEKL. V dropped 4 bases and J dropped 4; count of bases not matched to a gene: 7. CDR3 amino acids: CASSPQAGGLYNEQFF. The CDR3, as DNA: TGCGCCAGCAGCCCCCAAGCGGGGGGGCTTTACAATGAGCAGTTCTTC.

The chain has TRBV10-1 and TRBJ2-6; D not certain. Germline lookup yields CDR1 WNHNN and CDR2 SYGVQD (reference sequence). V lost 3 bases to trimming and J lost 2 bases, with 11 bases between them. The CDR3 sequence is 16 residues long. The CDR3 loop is CASSEGPGPGANVLTF. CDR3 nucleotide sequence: TGCGCCAGCAGTGAAGGCCCTGGGCCTGGGGCCAACGTCCTGACTTTC.

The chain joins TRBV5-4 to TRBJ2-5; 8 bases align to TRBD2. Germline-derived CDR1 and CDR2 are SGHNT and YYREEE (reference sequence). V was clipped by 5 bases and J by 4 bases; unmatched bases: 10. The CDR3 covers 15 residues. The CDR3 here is CASSPPGLAGETQYF. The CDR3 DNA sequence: TGTGCCAGCAGTCCCCCCGGTCTAGCGGGAGAGACCCAGTACTTC.

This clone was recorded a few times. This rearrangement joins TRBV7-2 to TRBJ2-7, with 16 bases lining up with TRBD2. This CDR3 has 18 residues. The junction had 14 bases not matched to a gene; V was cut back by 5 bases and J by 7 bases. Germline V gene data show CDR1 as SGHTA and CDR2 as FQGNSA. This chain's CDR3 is CASSAIGGTSGRGIEQYF. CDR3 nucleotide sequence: TGTGCCAGCAGCGCAATAGGGGGGACTAGCGGGAGGGGAATTGAGCAGTACTTC.

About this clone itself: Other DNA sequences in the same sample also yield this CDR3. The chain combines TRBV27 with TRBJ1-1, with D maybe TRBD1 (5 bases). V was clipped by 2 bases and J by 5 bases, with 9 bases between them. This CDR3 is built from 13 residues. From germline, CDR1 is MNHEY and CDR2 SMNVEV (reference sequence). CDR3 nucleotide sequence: TGTGCCAGCAGTTTAAGGGGAGGAACTGAAGCTTTCTTT. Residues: CASSLRGGTEAFF.

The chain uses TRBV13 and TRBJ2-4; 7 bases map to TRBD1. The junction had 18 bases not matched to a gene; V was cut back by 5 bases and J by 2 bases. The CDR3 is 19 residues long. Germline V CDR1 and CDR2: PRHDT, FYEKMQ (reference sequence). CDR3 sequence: CASSHRGFGIPPTKNIQYF. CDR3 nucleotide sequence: TGTGCCAGCAGCCACAGGGGTTTTGGGATACCACCCACCAAAAACATTCAGTACTTC.

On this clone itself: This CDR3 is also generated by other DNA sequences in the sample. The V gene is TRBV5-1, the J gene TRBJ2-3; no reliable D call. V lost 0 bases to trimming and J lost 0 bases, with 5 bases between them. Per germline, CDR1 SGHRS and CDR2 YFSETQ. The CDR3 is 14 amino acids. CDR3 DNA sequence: TGCGCCAGCAGCTTGGCACAGAGCACAGATACGCAGTATTTT. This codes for CASSLAQSTDTQYF.

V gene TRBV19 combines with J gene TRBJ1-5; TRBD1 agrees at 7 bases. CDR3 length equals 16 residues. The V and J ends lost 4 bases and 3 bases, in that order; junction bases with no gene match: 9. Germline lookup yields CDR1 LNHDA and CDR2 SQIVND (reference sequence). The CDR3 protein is CASSNSGQVSNQPQHF. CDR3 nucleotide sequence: TGTGCCAGTAGTAATTCAGGACAGGTCTCCAATCAGCCCCAGCATTTT.

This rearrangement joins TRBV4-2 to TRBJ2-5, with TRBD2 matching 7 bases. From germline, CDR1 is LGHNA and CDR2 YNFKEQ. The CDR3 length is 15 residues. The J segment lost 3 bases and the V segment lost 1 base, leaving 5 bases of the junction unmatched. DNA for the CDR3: TGTGCCAGCAGCCAAGGGGCTGCGGGGGAAGAGACCCAGTACTTC. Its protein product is CASSQGAAGEETQYF.

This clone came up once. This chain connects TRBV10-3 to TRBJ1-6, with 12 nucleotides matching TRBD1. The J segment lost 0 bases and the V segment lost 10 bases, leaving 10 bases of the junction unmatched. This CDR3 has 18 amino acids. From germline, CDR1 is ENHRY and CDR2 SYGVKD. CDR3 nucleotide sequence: TGTGCCACCCGGGACAGGGGGCTGTCGTTCTCCTATAATTCACCCCTCCACTTT. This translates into CATRDRGLSFSYNSPLHF.

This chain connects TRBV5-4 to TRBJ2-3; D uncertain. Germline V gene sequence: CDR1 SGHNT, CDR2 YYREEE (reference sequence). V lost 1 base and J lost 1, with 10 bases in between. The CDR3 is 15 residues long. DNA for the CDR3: TGTGCCAGCAGCTTGTTGCTACCTGGCACAGATACGCAGTATTTT. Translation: CASSLLLPGTDTQYF.

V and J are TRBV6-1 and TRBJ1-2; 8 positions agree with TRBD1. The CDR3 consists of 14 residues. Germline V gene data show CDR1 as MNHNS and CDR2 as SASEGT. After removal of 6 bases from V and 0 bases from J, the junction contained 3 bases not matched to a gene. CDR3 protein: CASRGQAPNYGYTF. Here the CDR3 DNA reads TGTGCCAGCAGGGGACAGGCTCCTAACTATGGCTACACCTTC.

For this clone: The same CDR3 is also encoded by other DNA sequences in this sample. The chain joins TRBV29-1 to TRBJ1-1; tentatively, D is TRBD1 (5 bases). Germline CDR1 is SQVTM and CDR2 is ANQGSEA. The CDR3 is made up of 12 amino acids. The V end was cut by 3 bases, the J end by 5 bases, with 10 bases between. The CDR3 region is CSVDRGGTEAFF. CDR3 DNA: TGCAGCGTTGATAGGGGAGGTACTGAAGCTTTCTTT.

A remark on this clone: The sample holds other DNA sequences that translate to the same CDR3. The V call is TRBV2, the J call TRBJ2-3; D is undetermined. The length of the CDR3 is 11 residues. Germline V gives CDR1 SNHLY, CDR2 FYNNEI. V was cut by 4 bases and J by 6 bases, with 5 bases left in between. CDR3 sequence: CASSVVDTQYF. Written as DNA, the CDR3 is TGTGCCAGCAGTGTGGTGGATACGCAGTATTTT.

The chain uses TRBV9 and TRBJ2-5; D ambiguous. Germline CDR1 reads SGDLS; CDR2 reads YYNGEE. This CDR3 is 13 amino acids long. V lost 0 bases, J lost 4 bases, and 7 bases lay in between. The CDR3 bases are TGTGCCAGCAGCGTAGCAATGGGAGAGACCCAGTACTTC. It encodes CASSVAMGETQYF.

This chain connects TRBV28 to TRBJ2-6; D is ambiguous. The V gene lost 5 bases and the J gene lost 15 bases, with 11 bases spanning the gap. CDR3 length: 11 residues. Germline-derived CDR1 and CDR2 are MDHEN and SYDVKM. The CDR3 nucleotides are TGTGCCAGCAGTCGAACAGTAAACCTGACTTTC. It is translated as CASSRTVNLTF.

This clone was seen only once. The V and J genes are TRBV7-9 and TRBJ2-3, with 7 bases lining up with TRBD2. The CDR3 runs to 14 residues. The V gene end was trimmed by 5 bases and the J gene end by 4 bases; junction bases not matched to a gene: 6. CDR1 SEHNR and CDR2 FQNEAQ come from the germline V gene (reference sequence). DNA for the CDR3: TGTGCCAGCAGCCAAGGACTAGGGGCAGATACGCAGTATTTT. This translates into CASSQGLGADTQYF.

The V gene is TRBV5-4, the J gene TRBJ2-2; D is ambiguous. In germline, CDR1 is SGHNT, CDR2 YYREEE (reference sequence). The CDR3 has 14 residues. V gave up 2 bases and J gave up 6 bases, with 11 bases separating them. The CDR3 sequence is CASSLSSVAGELFF. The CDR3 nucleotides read TGTGCCAGCAGCTTATCCTCAGTGGCCGGGGAGCTGTTTTTT.

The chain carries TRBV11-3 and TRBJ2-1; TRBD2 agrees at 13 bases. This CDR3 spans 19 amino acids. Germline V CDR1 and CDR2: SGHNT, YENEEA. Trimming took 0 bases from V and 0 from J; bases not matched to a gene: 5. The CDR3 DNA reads TGTGCCAGCAGCTTAGATCCTTGGACTAGCGGGAGCTCCTACAATGAGCAGTTCTTC. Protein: CASSLDPWTSGSSYNEQFF.

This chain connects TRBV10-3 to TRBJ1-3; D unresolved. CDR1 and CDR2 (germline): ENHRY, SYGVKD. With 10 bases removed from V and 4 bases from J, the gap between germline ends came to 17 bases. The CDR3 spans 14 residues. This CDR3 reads CASTPSGFGNTIYF. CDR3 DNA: TGTGCCAGCACCCCGTCGGGGTTCGGAAACACCATATATTTT.

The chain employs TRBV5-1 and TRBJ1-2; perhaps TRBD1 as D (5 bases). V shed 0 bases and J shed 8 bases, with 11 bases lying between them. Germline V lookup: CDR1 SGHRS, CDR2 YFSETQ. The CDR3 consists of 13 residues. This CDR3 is CASSLGQGLGYTF. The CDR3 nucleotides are TGCGCCAGCAGCTTGGGGCAGGGACTAGGCTACACCTTC.